This T cell receptor beta chain was documented in a study of cytomegalovirus exposure and HLA in healthy donors. The junction had 7 bases not matched to a gene; V was cut back by 2 bases and J by 3 bases. The germline V gene encodes CDR1 LGHNA and CDR2 YNFKEQ. This CDR3 contains 15 residues. This clone came up once. TCRdb keeps only in-frame clones here, not all; method: immunoSEQ multiplex PCR. This sample has 150,000 to 200,000 clones; about 80% occur once, and the top ten carry roughly 7%. Material for sequencing was PBMCs. V gene TRBV4-2 combines with J gene TRBJ2-7; TRBD2 matches 7 bases. The receptor was isolated from a man aged 18 to 29 in good health and CMV-seropositive. The CDR3 here is CASSQLRGGSYEQYF. The CDR3 DNA reads TGTGCCAGCAGCCAATTAAGAGGCGGGAGCTACGAGCAGTACTTC.